A selection of T cell receptor beta chains follows, all from one sample in a study of blood T cell repertoires in COVID-19. Assay used: immunoSEQ multiplex PCR; TCRdb lists only in-frame clones, some missing. Among roughly 120,000 clones listed, around nine tenths were seen once. Material for sequencing was peripheral blood. The receptors come from a woman between 50 and 59 years old with acute or convalescent COVID-19. CDR3s include the opening cysteine and the closing phenylalanine or tryptophan. The D gene is left open where the match is weak. Expanded clones get a size class; other rows say once, few or many, or leave the size out.

J	V	size	D	CDR3	DNA
TRBJ2-2	TRBV4-3	few	TRBD1	CASSPKIYTGGAGELFF	TGCGCCAGCAGTCCAAAGATTTATACAGGGGGCGCCGGGGAGCTGTTTTTT
TRBJ2-5	TRBV6-5	-	-	CASSYPPGETQYF	TGTGCCAGCAGTTACCCACCCGGGGAGACCCAGTACTTC
TRBJ2-2	TRBV7-9	once	-	CASSLVLRNTGELFF	TGTGCCAGCAGCTTAGTACTGCGGAACACCGGGGAGCTGTTTTTT
TRBJ1-2	TRBV11-3	-	-	CASSLQGQNYGYTF	TGTGCCAGCAGCTTACAGGGCCAGAACTATGGCTACACCTTC
TRBJ1-6	TRBV4-1	-	-	CASSQVSSEYNSPLHF	TGCGCCAGCAGCCAAGTAAGCAGCGAATATAATTCACCCCTCCACTTT
TRBJ1-3	TRBV30	few	-	CAWSVISGNTIYF	TGTGCCTGGAGTGTTATCTCTGGAAACACCATATATTTT
TRBJ2-3	TRBV24-1	-	TRBD1	CATSDSLGDRGRDTQYF	TGTGCCACCAGTGATTCCCTCGGGGACAGGGGGCGAGATACGCAGTATTTT
TRBJ1-2	TRBV11-3	-	TRBD1	CASSKPGQGADGYTF	TGTGCCAGCAGCAAACCGGGACAGGGGGCGGATGGCTACACCTTC
TRBJ2-1	TRBV7-7	-	TRBD2	CASSSGLAVYNEQFF	TGTGCCAGCAGCTCTGGACTAGCGGTATACAATGAGCAGTTCTTC
TRBJ1-5	TRBV19	once	-	CASSGAGDQPQHF	TGTGCCAGTAGTGGAGCAGGGGATCAGCCCCAGCATTTT
TRBJ1-6	TRBV14	-	-	CASSQRSSYNSPLHF	TGTGCCAGCAGCCAGAGGAGCTCCTATAATTCACCCCTCCACTTT
TRBJ2-3	TRBV19	-	TRBD2	CASSRKPGLAYRTDTQYF	TGTGCCAGTAGTCGAAAGCCGGGACTAGCGTATCGCACAGATACGCAGTATTTT
TRBJ2-5	TRBV6-6	-	-	CASSYLDSRETQYF	TGTGCCAGCAGTTACCTGGACAGTAGGGAGACCCAGTACTTC
TRBJ2-2	TRBV6-1	-	TRBD2	CASSDIAGHTGELFF	TGTGCCAGCAGTGACATAGCGGGCCACACCGGGGAGCTGTTTTTT
TRBJ1-2	TRBV6-5	-	TRBD1	CASGGQGFYGYTF	TGTGCCAGCGGGGGACAGGGGTTCTATGGCTACACCTTC
TRBJ1-3	TRBV24-1	once	-	CATQQGSGNTIYF	TGTGCCACCCAACAGGGATCTGGAAACACCATATATTTT
TRBJ1-1	TRBV30	-	TRBD1	CAWSRSGQGGTEAFF	TGTGCCTGGAGTCGATCGGGACAGGGGGGCACTGAAGCTTTCTTT
TRBJ1-1	TRBV2	-	TRBD1	CASRDRGNTEAFF	TGTGCCAGCAGGGACAGGGGAAACACTGAAGCTTTCTTT
TRBJ2-1	TRBV7-2	medium-sized	-	CASSPDSGRDYNEQFF	TGTGCCAGCAGCCCAGACTCCGGACGGGACTACAATGAGCAGTTCTTC
TRBJ2-2	TRBV5-4	-	-	CASSLGQGGTGELFF	TGTGCCAGCAGCTTGGGGCAGGGGGGCACCGGGGAGCTGTTTTTT
TRBJ1-3	TRBV9	once	-	CASSPQMLGNTIYF	TGTGCCAGCAGCCCCCAGATGTTGGGAAACACCATATATTTT
TRBJ2-7	TRBV7-7	once	-	CASSLGPEAYEQYF	TGTGCCAGCAGCTTAGGTCCGGAGGCCTACGAGCAGTACTTC
TRBJ1-1	TRBV7-3	-	TRBD1	CASSIRDRGPLTEAFF	TGTGCCAGCAGCATCCGGGACAGGGGGCCCCTCACTGAAGCTTTCTTT
TRBJ1-2	TRBV6-1	few	-	CASSEDAGGYGYTF	TGTGCCAGCAGTGAGGACGCGGGGGGCTATGGCTACACCTTC
TRBJ2-7	TRBV18	once	TRBD2	CASSGGSAYEQYF	TGTGCCAGCTCGGGAGGGAGTGCCTACGAGCAGTACTTC
TRBJ1-5	TRBV6-5	-	-	CATGTQNSNQPQHF	TGTGCCACCGGGACACAGAATAGCAATCAGCCCCAGCATTTT
TRBJ1-3	TRBV6-6	-	TRBD1	CASSPGTGALSGNTIYF	TGTGCCAGCAGTCCGGGGACAGGGGCCCTCTCTGGAAACACCATATATTTT
TRBJ1-2	TRBV7-2	-	-	CASSQYYGYTF	TGTGCCAGCAGCCAGTACTATGGCTACACCTTC
TRBJ2-1	TRBV5-1	few	TRBD2	CASSLEGSGRANEQFF	TGCGCCAGCAGCTTGGAAGGTAGCGGGAGGGCCAATGAGCAGTTCTTC
TRBJ1-2	TRBV20-1	-	-	CSANPEWGYTF	TGCAGTGCAAATCCGGAGTGGGGCTACACCTTC
TRBJ2-7	TRBV10-1	-	-	CASSPGTRNEQYF	TGCGCCAGCAGCCCCGGGACAAGGAACGAGCAGTACTTC
TRBJ2-3	TRBV6-1	-	TRBD2	CASSETGFAGGTDTQYF	TGTGCCAGCAGTGAAACTGGGTTCGCGGGGGGCACAGATACGCAGTATTTT
TRBJ2-5	TRBV30	-	TRBD1	CAWRGDSPETQYF	TGTGCCTGGAGGGGGGACAGCCCAGAGACCCAGTACTTC
TRBJ1-2	TRBV6-2/TRBV6-3	once	-	CASSSRFVGGLPYGYTF	TGTGCCAGCAGTTCCAGGTTCGTAGGGGGATTACCCTATGGCTACACCTTC
TRBJ1-1	TRBV7-9	-	-	CASSQHEGMRTEAFF	TGTGCCAGCAGCCAACACGAGGGTATGAGAACTGAAGCTTTCTTT
TRBJ1-6	TRBV9	-	-	CASSVGPGKNSPLHF	TGTGCCAGCAGCGTAGGCCCGGGGAAGAATTCACCCCTCCACTTT
TRBJ1-3	TRBV18	-	-	CASSAGGPNSGNTIYF	TGTGCCAGCTCCGCCGGGGGACCCAACTCTGGAAACACCATATATTTT
TRBJ1-2	TRBV30	few	TRBD1	CAWNWGTGEYGYTF	TGTGCCTGGAATTGGGGGACAGGGGAGTATGGCTACACCTTC
TRBJ1-5	TRBV30	-	-	CAWSPGEQYSNQPQHF	TGTGCCTGGAGTCCCGGGGAGCAATATAGCAATCAGCCCCAGCATTTT
TRBJ1-2	TRBV25-1	-	TRBD1	CASSDSKSGGHYGYTF	TGTGCCAGCAGTGACAGTAAATCAGGGGGCCACTATGGCTACACCTTC
TRBJ2-7	TRBV27	-	TRBD2	CASSLSQGLADSYEQYF	TGTGCCAGCAGTTTATCCCAAGGACTAGCGGATTCCTACGAGCAGTACTTC
TRBJ2-7	TRBV2	-	TRBD2	CASSRSGEGYEQYF	TGTGCCAGCAGTCGGTCGGGGGAGGGATACGAGCAGTACTTC
TRBJ1-5	TRBV19	-	-	CASSSQWGADQPQHF	TGTGCCAGTAGTTCTCAATGGGGAGCAGATCAGCCCCAGCATTTT
TRBJ2-1	TRBV7-2	-	-	CASTLGAQQFF	TGTGCCAGCACCCTAGGGGCCCAGCAGTTCTTC
TRBJ2-2	TRBV5-1	-	-	CASSPRGTGELFF	TGCGCCAGCAGCCCGAGGGGGACCGGGGAGCTGTTTTTT
TRBJ1-5	TRBV10-2	once	TRBD1	CASSRDRSNQPQHF	TGCGCCAGCAGTAGGGACAGGAGCAATCAGCCCCAGCATTTT
TRBJ1-5	TRBV9	-	-	CASSPQGGSNQPQHF	TGTGCCAGCAGCCCCCAAGGGGGTAGCAATCAGCCCCAGCATTTT
TRBJ1-4	TRBV11-2	-	-	CASSLLQGSEKLFF	TGTGCCAGCAGCTTATTACAGGGAAGTGAAAAACTGTTTTTT